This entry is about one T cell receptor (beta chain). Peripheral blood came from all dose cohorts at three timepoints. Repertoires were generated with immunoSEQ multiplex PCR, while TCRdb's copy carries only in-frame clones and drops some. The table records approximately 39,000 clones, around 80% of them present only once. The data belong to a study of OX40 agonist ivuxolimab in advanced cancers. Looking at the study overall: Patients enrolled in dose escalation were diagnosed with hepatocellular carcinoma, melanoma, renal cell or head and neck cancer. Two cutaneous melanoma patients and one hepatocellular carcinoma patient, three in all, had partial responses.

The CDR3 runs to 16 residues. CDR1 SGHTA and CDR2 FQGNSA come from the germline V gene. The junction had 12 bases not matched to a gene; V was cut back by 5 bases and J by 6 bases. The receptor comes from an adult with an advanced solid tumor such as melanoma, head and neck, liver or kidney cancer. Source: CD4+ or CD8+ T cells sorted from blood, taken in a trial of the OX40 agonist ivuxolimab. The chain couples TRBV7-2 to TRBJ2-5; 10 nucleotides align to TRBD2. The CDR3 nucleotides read TGTGCCAGCAGCCCAGGCTTGGGACTAGCGTTAAAGACCCAGTACTTC. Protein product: CASSPGLGLALKTQYF. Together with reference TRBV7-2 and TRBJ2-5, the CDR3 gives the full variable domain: GAGVSQSPSNKVTEKGKDVELRCDPISGHTALYWYRQSLGQGLEFLIYFQGNSAPDKSGLPSDRFSAERTGGSVSTLTIQRTQQEDSAVYLCASSPGLGLALKTQYFGPGTRLLVL.